This is a list of T cell receptor beta chains from one sample in a study of blood T cells in healthy people across ages. TCRdb itself ran the 5' RACE reads through MiXCR, one entry per CDR3 protein. There are around 990,000 distinct CDR3 sequences in the sample; about 23% occur only once, and approximately 0.7% lies in the top ten. A further study also used this sample, focusing on T cells of mothers and their children.

The sample was blood. The receptors derive from a girl aged 2 to 9 in good health. CDR3s include the opening cysteine and the closing phenylalanine or tryptophan. The D gene is left open where the match is weak. Size is omitted from some rows. Given values are once, few, many or a class for expanded clones.

d_call: NA
clone_size: NA
v_call: TRBV7-2
j_call: TRBJ2-5
cdr3_nt: TGTGCCAGCAGCTTAGGGGGACGGCAAGGAGAGACCCAGTACTTC
cdr3_aa: CASSLGGRQGETQYF

d_call: NA
clone_size: few
v_call: TRBV28
j_call: TRBJ2-7
cdr3_nt: TGTGCCAGCAGTGGGCGCGACGAGCAGTACTTC
cdr3_aa: CASSGRDEQYF

d_call: TRBD2
clone_size: NA
v_call: TRBV7-2
j_call: TRBJ2-1
cdr3_nt: TGTGCCAGCAGCGACAATAGCGGGGCGAACTACAATGAGCAGTTCTTC
cdr3_aa: CASSDNSGANYNEQFF

d_call: TRBD1
clone_size: NA
v_call: TRBV7-7
j_call: TRBJ2-1
cdr3_nt: TGTGCTAGCAGCTTAACAACAGGGGCCTTCGGCAATGAGCAGTTCTTC
cdr3_aa: CASSLTTGAFGNEQFF

d_call: TRBD2
clone_size: once
v_call: TRBV7-2
j_call: TRBJ2-1
cdr3_nt: TGTGCCAGCAGCCTGCTAGCGGGGGGGAACGATGAGCAGTTCTTC
cdr3_aa: CASSLLAGGNDEQFF

d_call: NA
clone_size: NA
v_call: TRBV28
j_call: TRBJ1-2
cdr3_nt: TGTGCCAGCTCAGGACGGGCCGTCGGCTACACCTTC
cdr3_aa: CASSGRAVGYTF

d_call: NA
clone_size: many
v_call: TRBV7-8
j_call: TRBJ2-3
cdr3_nt: TGTGCCAGCAGCTTATCCAGGGGGGCACCCACAGATACGCAGTATTTT
cdr3_aa: CASSLSRGAPTDTQYF

d_call: TRBD1
clone_size: NA
v_call: TRBV15
j_call: TRBJ2-3
cdr3_nt: TGTGCCACCACCCCGACAGGGACAGATACGCAGTATTTT
cdr3_aa: CATTPTGTDTQYF

d_call: NA
clone_size: NA
v_call: TRBV7-9
j_call: TRBJ1-1
cdr3_nt: TGTGCCAGCAGCCCCGGGCCGGGAGGCACTGAAGCTTTCTTT
cdr3_aa: CASSPGPGGTEAFF

d_call: NA
clone_size: NA
v_call: TRBV7-9
j_call: TRBJ2-2
cdr3_nt: TGTGCCAGCAGCCGCCAAGGGCTGGCCGGGGAGCTGTTTTTT
cdr3_aa: CASSRQGLAGELFF

d_call: NA
clone_size: NA
v_call: TRBV6-1
j_call: TRBJ2-5
cdr3_nt: TGTGCCAGCAGTGAAGAGCGGTTGAGGACCCAGTACTTC
cdr3_aa: CASSEERLRTQYF

d_call: NA
clone_size: few
v_call: TRBV14
j_call: TRBJ1-6
cdr3_nt: TGTGCCAGCAGCTCCCCCGGGACCCCTAATTCACCCCTCCACTTT
cdr3_aa: CASSSPGTPNSPLHF

d_call: NA
clone_size: many
v_call: TRBV5-1
j_call: TRBJ2-5
cdr3_nt: TGCGCCAGCAGCTTGGCGGGGATCCAAGAGACCCAGTACTTC
cdr3_aa: CASSLAGIQETQYF

d_call: NA
clone_size: NA
v_call: TRBV6-5
j_call: TRBJ2-7
cdr3_nt: TGTGCCAGCAGTTACTCGAGGAGTACCTCAACCAGTTACGAGCAGTACTTC
cdr3_aa: CASSYSRSTSTSYEQYF

d_call: TRBD1
clone_size: few
v_call: TRBV29-1
j_call: TRBJ1-1
cdr3_nt: TGCAGCGGCACAACAGGGGGGGACACTGAAGCTTTCTTT
cdr3_aa: CSGTTGGDTEAFF

d_call: NA
clone_size: few
v_call: TRBV14
j_call: TRBJ1-1
cdr3_nt: TGTGCCAGCAGCCAAGATGGCACGGAGGACACTGAAGCTTTCTTT
cdr3_aa: CASSQDGTEDTEAFF

d_call: NA
clone_size: NA
v_call: TRBV7-8
j_call: TRBJ2-1
cdr3_nt: TGTGCCAGCAGCTTGGCAGGGAAGGGCCCCTACAATGAGCAGTTCTTC
cdr3_aa: CASSLAGKGPYNEQFF

d_call: NA
clone_size: NA
v_call: TRBV29-1
j_call: TRBJ2-2
cdr3_nt: TGCAGCGTTATCAGAGACCGACAGGTCCCGTACACCGGGGAGCTGTTTTTT
cdr3_aa: CSVIRDRQVPYTGELFF

d_call: NA
clone_size: many
v_call: TRBV28
j_call: TRBJ2-5
cdr3_nt: TGTGCCAGCGGTAGAGCCCACGGGACCCAGTACTTC
cdr3_aa: CASGRAHGTQYF

d_call: NA
clone_size: few
v_call: TRBV5-1
j_call: TRBJ2-5
cdr3_nt: TGCGCCACTTCCTTAGCAGTCAGCCAAGAGACCCAGTACTTC
cdr3_aa: CATSLAVSQETQYF

d_call: NA
clone_size: NA
v_call: TRBV12-3/TRBV12-4
j_call: TRBJ1-2
cdr3_nt: TGTGCCAGCAGTCCTAACTATGCAAATGGCTACACCTTC
cdr3_aa: CASSPNYANGYTF

d_call: NA
clone_size: NA
v_call: TRBV11-2
j_call: TRBJ2-7
cdr3_nt: TGTGCCAGCAGCTTAGGGGGGGCTCGGGGGACCTACGAGCAGTACTTC
cdr3_aa: CASSLGGARGTYEQYF

d_call: TRBD1
clone_size: NA
v_call: TRBV7-7
j_call: TRBJ2-1
cdr3_nt: TGTGCTAGCAGCTTACAGGGGTTCAGCAATGAGCAGTTCTTC
cdr3_aa: CASSLQGFSNEQFF

d_call: NA
clone_size: NA
v_call: TRBV5-1
j_call: TRBJ2-7
cdr3_nt: TGCGCCAGCAGGACCTTCGGACAGTCAAGCTCCTACGAGCAGTACTTC
cdr3_aa: CASRTFGQSSSYEQYF

d_call: NA
clone_size: many
v_call: TRBV6-2/TRBV6-3
j_call: TRBJ2-1
cdr3_nt: TGTGCCAGCAGCCCTAGAAGCAGGGTGAATGAGCAGTTCTTC
cdr3_aa: CASSPRSRVNEQFF

d_call: TRBD1
clone_size: NA
v_call: TRBV7-2
j_call: TRBJ1-5
cdr3_nt: TGTGCCAGCAGCTCCGAGGGACAGCGAGAGCCCCAGCATTTT
cdr3_aa: CASSSEGQREPQHF

d_call: NA
clone_size: few
v_call: TRBV24-1
j_call: TRBJ1-5
cdr3_nt: TGTGCCACCAGAAGGGATCAGCCCCAGCATTTT
cdr3_aa: CATRRDQPQHF

d_call: NA
clone_size: few
v_call: TRBV27
j_call: TRBJ1-5
cdr3_nt: TGTGCCAGCAGCCCTTATTACGGCTCCCCCCAGCATTTT
cdr3_aa: CASSPYYGSPQHF

d_call: TRBD1
clone_size: NA
v_call: TRBV20-1
j_call: TRBJ1-4
cdr3_nt: TGCAGTGCTCCCGGGACAGGGGGCCTAATTTCATCGGATGAAAAACTGTTTTTT
cdr3_aa: CSAPGTGGLISSDEKLFF